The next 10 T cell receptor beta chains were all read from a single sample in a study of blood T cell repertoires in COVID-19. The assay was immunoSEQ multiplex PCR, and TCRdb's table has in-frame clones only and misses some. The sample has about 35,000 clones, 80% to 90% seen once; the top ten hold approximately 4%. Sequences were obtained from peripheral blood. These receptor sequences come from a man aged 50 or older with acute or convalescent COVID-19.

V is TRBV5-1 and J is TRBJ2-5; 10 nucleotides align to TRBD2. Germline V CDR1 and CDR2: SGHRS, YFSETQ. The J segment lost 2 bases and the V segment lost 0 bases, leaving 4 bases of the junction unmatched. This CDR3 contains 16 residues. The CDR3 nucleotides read TGCGCCAGCAGCTTGGGACTAGCGGGTACGCAAGAGACCCAGTACTTC. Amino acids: CASSLGLAGTQETQYF.

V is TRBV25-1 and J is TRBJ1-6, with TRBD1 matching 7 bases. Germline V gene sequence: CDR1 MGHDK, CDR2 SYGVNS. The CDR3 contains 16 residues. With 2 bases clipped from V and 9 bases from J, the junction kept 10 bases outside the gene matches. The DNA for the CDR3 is TGTGCCAGCAGTGAAGGTTACGACAGGGTAACTTCACCCCTCCACTTT. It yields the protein CASSEGYDRVTSPLHF.

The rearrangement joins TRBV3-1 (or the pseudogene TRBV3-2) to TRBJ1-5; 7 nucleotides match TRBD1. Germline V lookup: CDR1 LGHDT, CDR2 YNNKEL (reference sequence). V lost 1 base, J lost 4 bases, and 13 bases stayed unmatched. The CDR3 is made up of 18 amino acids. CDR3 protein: CASSQAQSPDRTNQPQHF. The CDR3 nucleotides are TGTGCCAGCAGCCAAGCGCAATCGCCGGACAGGACAAATCAGCCCCAGCATTTT.

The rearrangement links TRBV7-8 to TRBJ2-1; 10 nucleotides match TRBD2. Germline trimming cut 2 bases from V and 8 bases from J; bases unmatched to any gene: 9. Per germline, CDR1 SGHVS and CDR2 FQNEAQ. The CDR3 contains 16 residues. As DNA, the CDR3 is TGTGCCAGCAGCTTACAAGCGGGGGGGCCGGGTCATGAGCAGTTCTTC. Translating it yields CASSLQAGGPGHEQFF. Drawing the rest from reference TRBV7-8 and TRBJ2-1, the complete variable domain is GAGVSQSPRYKVAKRGQDVALRCDPISGHVSLFWYQQALGQGPEFLTYFQNEAQLDKSGLPSDRFFAERPEGSVSTLKIQRTQQEDSAVYLCASSLQAGGPGHEQFFGPGTRLTVL.

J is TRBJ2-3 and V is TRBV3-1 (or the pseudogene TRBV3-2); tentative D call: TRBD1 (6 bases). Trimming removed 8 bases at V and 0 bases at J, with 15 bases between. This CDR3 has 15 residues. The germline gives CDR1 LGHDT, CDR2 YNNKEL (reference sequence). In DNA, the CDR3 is TGTGCCAGCGGGGGACAAACTACTAGCACAGATACGCAGTATTTT. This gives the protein CASGGQTTSTDTQYF.

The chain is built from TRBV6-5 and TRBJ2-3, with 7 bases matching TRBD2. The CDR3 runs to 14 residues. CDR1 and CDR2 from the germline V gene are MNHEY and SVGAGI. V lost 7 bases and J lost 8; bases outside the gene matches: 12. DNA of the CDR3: TGTGCCAGCAACCCGCGGGGGAGTCAGGGTACGCAGTATTTT. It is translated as CASNPRGSQGTQYF.

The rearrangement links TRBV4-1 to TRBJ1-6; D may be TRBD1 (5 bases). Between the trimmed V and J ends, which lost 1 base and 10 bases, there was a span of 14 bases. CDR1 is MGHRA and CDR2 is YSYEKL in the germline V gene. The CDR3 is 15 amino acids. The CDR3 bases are TGCGCCAGCAGCCAAGGGGACTTGATCAACTCACCCCTCCACTTT. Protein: CASSQGDLINSPLHF.

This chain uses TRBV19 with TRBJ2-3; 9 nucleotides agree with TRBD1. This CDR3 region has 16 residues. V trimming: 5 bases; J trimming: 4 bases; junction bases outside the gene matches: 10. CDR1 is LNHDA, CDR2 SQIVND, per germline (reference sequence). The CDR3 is CASSDPGQGGADTQYF. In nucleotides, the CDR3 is TGTGCCAGTAGTGATCCGGGACAGGGAGGCGCAGATACGCAGTATTTT.

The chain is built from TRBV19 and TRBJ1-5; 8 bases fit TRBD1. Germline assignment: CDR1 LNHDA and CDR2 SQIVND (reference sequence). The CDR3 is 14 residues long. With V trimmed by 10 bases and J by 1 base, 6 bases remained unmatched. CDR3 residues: CATSRGQSNQPQHF. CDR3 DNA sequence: TGTGCCACCTCCAGGGGGCAAAGCAATCAGCCCCAGCATTTT.

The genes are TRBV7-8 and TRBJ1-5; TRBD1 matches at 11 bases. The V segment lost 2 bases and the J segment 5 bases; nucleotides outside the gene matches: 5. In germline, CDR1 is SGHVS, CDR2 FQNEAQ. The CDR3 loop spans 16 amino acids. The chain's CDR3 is CASSLKDRGLDQPQHF. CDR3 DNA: TGTGCCAGCAGCTTAAAGGACAGGGGGCTCGATCAGCCCCAGCATTTT.